This T cell receptor beta chain was profiled in a study of breast tumors, draining lymph nodes, adjacent tissues. Samples came from axillary lymph nodes draining the breast cancer. This clonotype was seen repeatedly, ten times or more. Its antigen is undetermined. CDR3 size: 15 residues. Trimming at V came to 1 base and at J to 2 bases, leaving 5 bases not matched to a gene. Germline V gene data show CDR1 as MNHEY and CDR2 as SVGAGI. Study-wide results and limits: Tumor and nontumor repertoires were significantly more similar in luminal-like than in basal-like breast cancer. Data fit most tumor T cells coming from lymph node, expanding in tumor. Compared with lymph nodes, tumors were less diverse; compared with nontumor tissue, more.

TCRdb reprocessed the multiplex PCR reads with MiXCR, giving one entry per CDR3 protein. Of 150,000 to 200,000 distinct CDR3 sequences listed, 33% are singletons. The specimen sequenced was axillary lymph node tissue. The genes are TRBV6-5 and TRBJ2-7; 7 nucleotides line up with TRBD1. The clonotype originates from a female donor with breast cancer. Some clones in this sample may be carry-over from other donors' samples. The CDR3: CASSYFGTATYEQYF. The CDR3 DNA follows: TGTGCCAGCAGTTACTTCGGGACAGCGACCTACGAGCAGTACTTC.